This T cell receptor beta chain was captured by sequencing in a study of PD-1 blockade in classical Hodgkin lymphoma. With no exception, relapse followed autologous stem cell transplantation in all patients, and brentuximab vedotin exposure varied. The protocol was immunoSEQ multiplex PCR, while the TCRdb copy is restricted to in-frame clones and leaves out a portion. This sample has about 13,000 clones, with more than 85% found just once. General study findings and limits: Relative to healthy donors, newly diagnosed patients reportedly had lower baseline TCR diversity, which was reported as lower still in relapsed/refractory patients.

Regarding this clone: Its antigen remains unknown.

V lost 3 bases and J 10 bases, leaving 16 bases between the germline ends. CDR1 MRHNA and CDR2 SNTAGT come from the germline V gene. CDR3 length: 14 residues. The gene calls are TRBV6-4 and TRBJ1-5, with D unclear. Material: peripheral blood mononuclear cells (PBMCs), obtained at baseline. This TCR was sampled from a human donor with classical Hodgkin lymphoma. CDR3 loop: CASSECPDLCPQHF. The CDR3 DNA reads TGTGCCAGCAGTGAATGCCCAGATCTTTGCCCCCAGCATTTT.